This T cell receptor (beta chain) derives from a study of T cell repertoires in cytomegalovirus infection. For the study at large: It can be stated that public TCR beta signatures indicated CMV infection as well as a matching HLA type. General study results and limits: The ex vivo response showed dominance by HLA-C-restricted CMV-specific TCR beta clonotypes. The study identified carriers of CMV plus the relevant HLA from cumulative public TCR beta family frequency.

CDR3 length: 15 amino acids. Germline V gene lookup returns CDR1 SGHTA and CDR2 FQGNSA. Trimming removed 1 base at V and 0 bases at J, with 7 bases between. This clonotype was recorded a few times. Its antigen is undetermined. MiXCR, applied by TCRdb to the reads, yields one record per CDR3 protein. Found here are 350,000 to 400,000 distinct CDR3 sequences, about 32% of them singletons; the top ten hold about 13%. This sequence originates from a human donor in good health (CMV status not recorded). Some clones in this sample may be carry-over from other donors' samples. The J gene is TRBJ2-1, the V gene TRBV7-2, with no clear D. Sequencing used cultured PBMCs, obtained from culture after CMV antigen stimulation. The DNA for the CDR3 is TGTGCCAGCAGCTTAGTTAGGAGCTCCTACAATGAGCAGTTCTTC. Translated: CASSLVRSSYNEQFF.